The clone carrying this T cell receptor beta chain was counted at least ten times. What it recognizes is unknown. The sample originates from a study of Graves' ophthalmopathy and Graves' hyperthyroidism. Study-level background: Peripheral blood (taken before any treatment) was collected at initial diagnosis.

Newly diagnosed hyperthyroidism donors, aged 18 to 65, duration under 2 months. Clinicians diagnosed using symptoms, serum thyroxine, TRAb, thyroid ultrasound and orbital computed tomography. Beta-chain TCR CDR3 regions were amplified from RNA transcripts. First-round RT-PCR employed HTBI primers, with a second-round multiplex PCR after it. TCRdb reprocessed the multiplex PCR reads with MiXCR, giving one entry per CDR3 protein. Of about 24,000 distinct CDR3 sequences in the sample, around 50% were seen once. Regarding the study as a whole: Blood was where most expanded thyroid clonotypes above 0.001 frequency also turned up.

This receptor was taken from an adult woman with stable Graves' hyperthyroidism. The source material was peripheral blood.

Here the CDR3 DNA reads TGTGCCAGCAGTGCGACAGCCTCTGGAAACACCATATATTTT. This encodes CASSATASGNTIYF. The rearrangement joins TRBV6-1 to TRBJ1-3; a weak D match, TRBD1 (5 bases). Germline lookup yields CDR1 MNHNS and CDR2 SASEGT. V lost 4 bases to trimming and J lost 0 bases, with 7 bases between them. This CDR3 contains 14 residues.